This T cell receptor (beta chain) was obtained from a study of response to subunit inactivated influenza vaccine. V lost 8 bases, J lost 4 bases, and 11 bases stayed unmatched. The CDR3 extends over 15 amino acids. From germline, CDR1 is ENHRY and CDR2 SYGVKD. Study outcomes and limitations: Each seasonal influenza vaccination, the authors suggested, recruits few new T cells.

TCRdb itself ran the RT-PCR reads through MiXCR, one entry per CDR3 protein. The sample records approximately 530,000 distinct CDR3 sequences, 7.5% to 8.5% being singletons. The table lists this clonotype with a few counts. The antigen is undetermined. The TCR was taken from a man aged 50-75 years who received an inactivated influenza vaccine. The starting material was PBMCs from blood, obtained less than 30 months after vaccination. This sequence joins TRBV10-3 and TRBJ2-3, with 8 bases fitting TRBD2. As DNA, the CDR3 is TGTGCCATCGAAAGGGACGGGGGGGCGTCAGATACGCAGTATTTT. Protein: CAIERDGGASDTQYF.